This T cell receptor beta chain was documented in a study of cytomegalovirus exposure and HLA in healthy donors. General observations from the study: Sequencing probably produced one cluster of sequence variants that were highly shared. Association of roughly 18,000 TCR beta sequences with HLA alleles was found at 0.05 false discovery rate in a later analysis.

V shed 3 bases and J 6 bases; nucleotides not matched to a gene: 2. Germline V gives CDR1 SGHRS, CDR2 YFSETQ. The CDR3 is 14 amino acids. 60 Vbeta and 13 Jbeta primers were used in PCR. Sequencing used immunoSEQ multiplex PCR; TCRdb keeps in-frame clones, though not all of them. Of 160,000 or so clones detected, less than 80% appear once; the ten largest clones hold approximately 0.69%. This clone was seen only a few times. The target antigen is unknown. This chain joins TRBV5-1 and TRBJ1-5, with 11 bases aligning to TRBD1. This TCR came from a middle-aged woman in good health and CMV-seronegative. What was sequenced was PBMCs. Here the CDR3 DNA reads TGCGCCAGCAGCTCGGGACAGGGGGGTCAGCCCCAGCATTTT. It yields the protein CASSSGQGGQPQHF.